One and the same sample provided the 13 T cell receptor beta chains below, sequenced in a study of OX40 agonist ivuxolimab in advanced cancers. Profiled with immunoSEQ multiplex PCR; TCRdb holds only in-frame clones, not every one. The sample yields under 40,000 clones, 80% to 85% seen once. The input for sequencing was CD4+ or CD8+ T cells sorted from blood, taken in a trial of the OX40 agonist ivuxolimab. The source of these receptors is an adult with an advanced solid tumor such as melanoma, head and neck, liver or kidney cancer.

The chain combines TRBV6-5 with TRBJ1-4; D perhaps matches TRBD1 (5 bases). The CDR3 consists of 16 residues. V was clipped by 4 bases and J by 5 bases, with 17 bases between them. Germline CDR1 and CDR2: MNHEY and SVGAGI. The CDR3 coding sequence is TGTGCCAGCAGTTTTACCCGGGGACGGATAAATGAAAAACTGTTTTTT. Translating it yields CASSFTRGRINEKLFF.

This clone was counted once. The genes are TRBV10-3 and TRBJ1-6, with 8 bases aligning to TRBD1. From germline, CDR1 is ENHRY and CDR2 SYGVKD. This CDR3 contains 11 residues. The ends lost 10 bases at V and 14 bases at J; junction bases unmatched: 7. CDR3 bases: TGTGCCAGCGGGACAGGAGGTTCCCTCCACTTT. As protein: CASGTGGSLHF.

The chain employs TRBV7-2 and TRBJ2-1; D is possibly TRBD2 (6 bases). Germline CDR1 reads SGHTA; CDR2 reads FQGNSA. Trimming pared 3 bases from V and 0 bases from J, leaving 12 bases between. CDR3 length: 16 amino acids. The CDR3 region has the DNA TGTGCCAGCAGCTTTAGCGGAACCAGCTCCTACAATGAGCAGTTCTTC. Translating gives CASSFSGTSSYNEQFF.

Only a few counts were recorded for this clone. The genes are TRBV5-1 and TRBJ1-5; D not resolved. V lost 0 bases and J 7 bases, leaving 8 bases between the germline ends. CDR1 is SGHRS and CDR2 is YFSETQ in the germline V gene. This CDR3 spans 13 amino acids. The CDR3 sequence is CASSLGGDQPQHF. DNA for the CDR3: TGCGCCAGCAGCTTGGGAGGAGACCAGCCCCAGCATTTT.

The DNA for the CDR3 is TGTGCCAGCACCACGACGGGGGGAACCGGGGAGCTGTTTTTT. Its translation: CASTTTGGTGELFF. The gene calls are TRBV6-1 and TRBJ2-2; 7 bases fit TRBD2. The J segment lost 5 bases and the V segment lost 7 bases, leaving 7 bases of the junction unmatched. Germline V gene lookup returns CDR1 MNHNS and CDR2 SASEGT. This CDR3 is built from 14 residues.

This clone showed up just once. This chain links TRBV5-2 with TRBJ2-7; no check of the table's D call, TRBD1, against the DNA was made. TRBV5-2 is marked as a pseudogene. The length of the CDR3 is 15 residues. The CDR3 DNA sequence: TGTGCCAGCAGCTACTCCTTGGACAGGGAATTAGAGCAGTACTTC. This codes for CASSYSLDRELEQYF.

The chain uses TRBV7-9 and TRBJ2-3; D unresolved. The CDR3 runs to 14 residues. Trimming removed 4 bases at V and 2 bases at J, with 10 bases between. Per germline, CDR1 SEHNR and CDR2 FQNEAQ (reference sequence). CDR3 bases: TGTGCCAGCAGCTCTGACACCTACACAGATACGCAGTATTTT. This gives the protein CASSSDTYTDTQYF.

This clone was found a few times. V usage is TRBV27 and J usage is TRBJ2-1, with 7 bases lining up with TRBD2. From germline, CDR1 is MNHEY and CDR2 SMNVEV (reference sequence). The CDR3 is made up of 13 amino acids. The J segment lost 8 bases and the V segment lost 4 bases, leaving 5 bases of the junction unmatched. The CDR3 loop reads CASSWGGSDEQFF. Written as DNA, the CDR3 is TGTGCCAGCAGTTGGGGGGGGAGCGATGAGCAGTTCTTC.

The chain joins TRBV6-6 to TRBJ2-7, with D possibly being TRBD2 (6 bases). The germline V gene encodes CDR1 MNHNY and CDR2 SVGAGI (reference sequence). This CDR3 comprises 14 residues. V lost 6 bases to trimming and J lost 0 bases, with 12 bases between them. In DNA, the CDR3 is TGTGCCAGCAGGACGGGACTCTTCTCCTACGAGCAGTACTTC. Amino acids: CASRTGLFSYEQYF.

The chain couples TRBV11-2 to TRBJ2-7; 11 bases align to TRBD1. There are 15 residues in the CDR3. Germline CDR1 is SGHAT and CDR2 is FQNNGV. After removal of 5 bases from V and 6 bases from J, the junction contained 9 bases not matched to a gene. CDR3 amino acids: CASSPQDRGLGEQYF. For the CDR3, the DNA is TGTGCCAGCAGCCCCCAGGACAGGGGGCTGGGCGAGCAGTACTTC.

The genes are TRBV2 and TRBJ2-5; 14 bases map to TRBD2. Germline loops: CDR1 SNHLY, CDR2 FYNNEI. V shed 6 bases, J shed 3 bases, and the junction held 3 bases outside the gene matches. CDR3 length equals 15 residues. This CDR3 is CASRKGLAGEETQYF. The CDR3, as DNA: TGTGCCAGCAGGAAGGGACTAGCGGGGGAAGAGACCCAGTACTTC. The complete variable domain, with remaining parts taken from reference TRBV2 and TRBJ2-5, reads EPEVTQTPSHQVTQMGQEVILRCVPISNHLYFYWYRQILGQKVEFLVSFYNNEISEKSEIFDDQFSVERPDGSNFTLKIRSTKLEDSAMYFCASRKGLAGEETQYFGPGTRLLVL.

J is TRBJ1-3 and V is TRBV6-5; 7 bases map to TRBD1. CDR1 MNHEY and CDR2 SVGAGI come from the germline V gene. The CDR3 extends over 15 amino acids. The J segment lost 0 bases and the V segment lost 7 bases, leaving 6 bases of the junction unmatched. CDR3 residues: CASTPDRFSGNTIYF. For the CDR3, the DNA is TGTGCCAGCACCCCGGACAGGTTCTCTGGAAACACCATATATTTT.

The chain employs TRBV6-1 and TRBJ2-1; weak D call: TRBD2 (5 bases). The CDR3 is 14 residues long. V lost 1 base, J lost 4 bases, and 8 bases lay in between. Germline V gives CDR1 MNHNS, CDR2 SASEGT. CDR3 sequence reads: CASSEGGRYNEQFF. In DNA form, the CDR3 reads TGTGCCAGCAGTGAAGGAGGGCGGTACAATGAGCAGTTCTTC.